The clone carrying this T cell receptor (beta chain) was seen a handful of times. This CDR3 region has 14 residues. V lost 1 base and J 1 base, leaving 5 bases between the germline ends. Germline V CDR1 and CDR2: ENHRY, SYGVKD. The source of the sample is a study of control samples from healthy donors and cancer patients. This table comes from immunoSEQ multiplex PCR, and its TCRdb copy is limited to in-frame clones, with some not included. The repertoire holds fewer than 200,000 clones, with roughly 89% as singletons. The specimen sequenced was blood. This chain uses TRBV10-3 with TRBJ1-3; D is uncertain. The TCR sequence derives from a man younger than 40 in good health. The CDR3 nucleotides read TGTGCCATCAGTGAGTGGGATTCTGGAAACACCATATATTTT. It codes for CAISEWDSGNTIYF.